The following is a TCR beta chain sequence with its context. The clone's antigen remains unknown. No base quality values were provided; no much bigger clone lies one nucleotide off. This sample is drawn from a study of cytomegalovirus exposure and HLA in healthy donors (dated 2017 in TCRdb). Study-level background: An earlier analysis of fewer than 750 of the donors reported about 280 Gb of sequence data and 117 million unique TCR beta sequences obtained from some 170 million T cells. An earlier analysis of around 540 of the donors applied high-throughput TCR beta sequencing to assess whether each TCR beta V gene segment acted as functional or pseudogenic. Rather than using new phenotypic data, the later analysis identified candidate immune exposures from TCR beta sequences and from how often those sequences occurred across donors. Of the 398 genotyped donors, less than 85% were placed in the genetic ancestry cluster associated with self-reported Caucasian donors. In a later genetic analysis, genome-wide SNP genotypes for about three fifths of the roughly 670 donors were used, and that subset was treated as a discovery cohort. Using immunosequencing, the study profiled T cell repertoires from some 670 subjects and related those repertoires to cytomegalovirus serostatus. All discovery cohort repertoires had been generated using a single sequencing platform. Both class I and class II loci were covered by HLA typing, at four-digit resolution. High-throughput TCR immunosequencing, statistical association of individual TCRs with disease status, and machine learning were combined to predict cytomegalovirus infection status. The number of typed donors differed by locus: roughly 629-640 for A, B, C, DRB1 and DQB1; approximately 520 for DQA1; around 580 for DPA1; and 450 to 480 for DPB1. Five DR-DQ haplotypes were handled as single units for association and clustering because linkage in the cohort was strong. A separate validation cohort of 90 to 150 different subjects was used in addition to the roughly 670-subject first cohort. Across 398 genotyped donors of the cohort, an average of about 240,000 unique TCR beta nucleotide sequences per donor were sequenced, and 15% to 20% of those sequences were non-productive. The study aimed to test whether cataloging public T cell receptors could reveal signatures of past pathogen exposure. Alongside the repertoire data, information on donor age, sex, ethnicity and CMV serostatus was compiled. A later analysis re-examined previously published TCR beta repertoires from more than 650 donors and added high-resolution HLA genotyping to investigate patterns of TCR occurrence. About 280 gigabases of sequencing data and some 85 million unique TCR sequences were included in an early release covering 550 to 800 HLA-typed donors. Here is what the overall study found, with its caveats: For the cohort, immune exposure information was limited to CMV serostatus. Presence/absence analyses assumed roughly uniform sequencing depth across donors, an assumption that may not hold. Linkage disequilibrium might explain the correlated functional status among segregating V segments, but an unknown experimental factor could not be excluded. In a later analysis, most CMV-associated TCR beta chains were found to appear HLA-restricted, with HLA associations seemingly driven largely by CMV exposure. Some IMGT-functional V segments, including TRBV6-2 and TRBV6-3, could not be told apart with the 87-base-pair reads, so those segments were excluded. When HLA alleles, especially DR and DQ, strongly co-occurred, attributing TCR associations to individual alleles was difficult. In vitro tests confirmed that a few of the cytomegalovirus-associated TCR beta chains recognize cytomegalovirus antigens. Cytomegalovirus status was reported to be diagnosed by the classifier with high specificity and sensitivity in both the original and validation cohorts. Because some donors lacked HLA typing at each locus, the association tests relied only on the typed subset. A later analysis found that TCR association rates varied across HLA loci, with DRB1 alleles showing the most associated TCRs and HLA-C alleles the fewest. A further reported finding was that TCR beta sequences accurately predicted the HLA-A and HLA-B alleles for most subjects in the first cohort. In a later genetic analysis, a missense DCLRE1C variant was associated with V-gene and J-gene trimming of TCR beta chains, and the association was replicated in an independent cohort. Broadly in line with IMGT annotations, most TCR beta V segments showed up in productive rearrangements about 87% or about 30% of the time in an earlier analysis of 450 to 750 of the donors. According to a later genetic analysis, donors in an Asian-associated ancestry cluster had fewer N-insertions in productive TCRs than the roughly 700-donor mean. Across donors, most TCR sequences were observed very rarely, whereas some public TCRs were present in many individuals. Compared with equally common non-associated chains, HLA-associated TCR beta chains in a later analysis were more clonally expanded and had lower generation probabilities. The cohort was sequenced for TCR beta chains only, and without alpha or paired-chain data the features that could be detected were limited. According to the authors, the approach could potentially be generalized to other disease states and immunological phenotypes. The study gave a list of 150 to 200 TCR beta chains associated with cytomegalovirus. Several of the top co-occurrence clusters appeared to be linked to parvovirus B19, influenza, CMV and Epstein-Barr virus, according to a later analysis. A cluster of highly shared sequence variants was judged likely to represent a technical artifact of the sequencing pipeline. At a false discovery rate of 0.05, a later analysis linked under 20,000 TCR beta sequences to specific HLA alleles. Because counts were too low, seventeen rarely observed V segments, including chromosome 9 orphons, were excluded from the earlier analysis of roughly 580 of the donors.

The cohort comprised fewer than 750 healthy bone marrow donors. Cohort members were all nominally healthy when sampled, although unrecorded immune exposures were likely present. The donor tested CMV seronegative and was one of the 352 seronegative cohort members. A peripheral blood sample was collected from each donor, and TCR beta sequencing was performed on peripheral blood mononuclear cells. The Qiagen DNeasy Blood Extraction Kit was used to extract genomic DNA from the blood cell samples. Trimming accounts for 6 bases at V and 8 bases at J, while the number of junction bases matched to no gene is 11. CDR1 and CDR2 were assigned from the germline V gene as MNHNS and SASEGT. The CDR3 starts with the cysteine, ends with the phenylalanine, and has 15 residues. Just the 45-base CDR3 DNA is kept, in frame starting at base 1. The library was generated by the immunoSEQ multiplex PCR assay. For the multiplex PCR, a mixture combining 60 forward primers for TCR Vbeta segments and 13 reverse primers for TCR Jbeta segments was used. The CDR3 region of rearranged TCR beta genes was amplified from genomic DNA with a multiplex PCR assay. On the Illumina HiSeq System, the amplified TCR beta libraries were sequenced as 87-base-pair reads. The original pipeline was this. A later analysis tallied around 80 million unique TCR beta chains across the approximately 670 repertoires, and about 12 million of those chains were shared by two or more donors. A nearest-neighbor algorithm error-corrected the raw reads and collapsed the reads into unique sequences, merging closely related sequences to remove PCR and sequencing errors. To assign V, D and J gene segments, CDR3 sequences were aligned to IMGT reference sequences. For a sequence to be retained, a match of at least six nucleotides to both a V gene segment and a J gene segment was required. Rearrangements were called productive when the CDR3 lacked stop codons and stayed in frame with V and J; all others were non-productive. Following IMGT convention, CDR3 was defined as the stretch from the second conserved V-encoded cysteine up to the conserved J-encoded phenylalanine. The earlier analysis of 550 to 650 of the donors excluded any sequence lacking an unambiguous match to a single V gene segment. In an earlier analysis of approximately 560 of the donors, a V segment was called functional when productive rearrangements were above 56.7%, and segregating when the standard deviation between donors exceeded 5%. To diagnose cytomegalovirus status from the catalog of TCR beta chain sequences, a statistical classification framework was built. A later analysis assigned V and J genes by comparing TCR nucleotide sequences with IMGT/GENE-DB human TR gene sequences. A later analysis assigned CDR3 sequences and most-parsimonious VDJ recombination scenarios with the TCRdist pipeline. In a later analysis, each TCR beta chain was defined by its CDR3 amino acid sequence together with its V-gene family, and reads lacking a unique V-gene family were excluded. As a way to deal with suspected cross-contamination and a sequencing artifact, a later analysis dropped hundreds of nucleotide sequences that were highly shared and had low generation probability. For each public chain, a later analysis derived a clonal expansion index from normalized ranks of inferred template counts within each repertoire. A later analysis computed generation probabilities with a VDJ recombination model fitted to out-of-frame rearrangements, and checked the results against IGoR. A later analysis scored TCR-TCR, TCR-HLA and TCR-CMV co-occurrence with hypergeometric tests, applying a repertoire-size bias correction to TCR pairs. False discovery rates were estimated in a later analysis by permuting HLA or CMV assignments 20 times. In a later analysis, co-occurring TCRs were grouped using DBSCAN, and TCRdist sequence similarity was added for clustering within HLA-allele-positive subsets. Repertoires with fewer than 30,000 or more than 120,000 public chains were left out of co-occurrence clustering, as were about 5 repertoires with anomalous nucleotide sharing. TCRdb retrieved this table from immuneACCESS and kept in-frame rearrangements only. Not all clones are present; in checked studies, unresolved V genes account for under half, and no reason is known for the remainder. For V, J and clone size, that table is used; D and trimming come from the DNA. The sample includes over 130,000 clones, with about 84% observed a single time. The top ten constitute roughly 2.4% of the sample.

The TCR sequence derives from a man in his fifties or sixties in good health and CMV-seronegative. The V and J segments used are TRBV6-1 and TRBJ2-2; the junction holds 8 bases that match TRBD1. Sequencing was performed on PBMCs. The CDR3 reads CASRAETGDPGELFF. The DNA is TGTGCCAGCAGGGCCGAGACAGGGGATCCTGGGGAGCTGTTTTTT.